This T cell receptor beta chain was retrieved from a study of vaccination and CD4 T cells after COVID-19. Treatment in this sample: roughly 10-day PBMC culture with coronavirus spike peptide pools or control peptides (ViraFEST assay). The study sequenced cultured CD4+ T cell DNA using the Oncomine TCR Beta short-read assay. One entry per CDR3 protein, called by TCRdb with MiXCR from the PCR reads. The sample lists about 12,000 distinct CDR3 sequences; roughly 66% were seen once. As concerns this clonotype: What it recognizes is unknown.

Here the sequenced sample was CD4+ T cells from blood, cultured in vitro, taken before SARS-CoV-2 vaccination. The source of this sequence is a human donor who had recovered from COVID-19.

CDR3 nucleotide sequence: TGTGCCATCAGTGGCGGGACTAGGTCTGGAGAGACCCAGTACTTC. Amino acids: CAISGGTRSGETQYF. The V call is TRBV10-3, the J call TRBJ2-5; TRBD2 matches at 8 bases. CDR1 ENHRY and CDR2 SYGVKD come from the germline V gene. The CDR3 sequence is 15 residues long. The V segment lost 4 bases and the J segment 4 bases; nucleotides outside the gene matches: 8.